The 32 T cell receptor beta chains given below trace back to one sample, sequenced in a study of Ad26.COV2.S vaccination and SARS-CoV-2 variants (dated by TCRdb to about 2021). The library came from the immunoSEQ multiplex PCR assay. The source is immuneACCESS, and TCRdb retained only in-frame sequences with V and J called. Part of the clones is not carried over; for the studies checked, unresolved V genes explain less than half of this, and the remainder is unexplained. The sample records around 240,000 clones, approximately 90% of which are singletons. Around 10% of the sample belongs to the ten largest clones. Per the publication, the treatment or condition label means: some 20 received Ad26.COV2.S at low or high dose, single or two shots; about 5 received placebo; per-sample allocation not given. For vaccine and placebo recipients, the sequenced repertoires came from samples collected on day 63 after the first injection.

Sequencing was performed on peripheral blood, taken in a trial of Ad26.COV2.S vaccine versus placebo. Every receptor here comes from a person aged 18 to 59 who received the Ad26.COV2.S COVID-19 vaccine or a placebo.

The chain carries TRBV28 and TRBJ2-7; D is unclear. Germline V gives CDR1 MDHEN, CDR2 SYDVKM. The V end lost 5 bases, the J end lost 6 bases, and 17 bases lay between the germline ends. The CDR3 has 14 residues. DNA for the CDR3: TGTGCCAGCAGTCCTCGCGGTTTCAAAGGCGAGCAGTACTTC. It specifies CASSPRGFKGEQYF.

The CDR3 sequence is CASSSLQGPLYF. CDR3 coding DNA: TGTGCCAGCAGCTCTCTACAGGGCCCCCTGTACTTC. The gene calls are TRBV7-2 and TRBJ2-5; possibly TRBD1 for D (6 bases). The CDR3 has 12 residues. V was cut by 4 bases and J by 13 bases, with 16 bases left in between. Germline-derived CDR1 and CDR2 are SGHTA and FQGNSA.

This chain uses TRBV10-3 with TRBJ1-1; TRBD1 matches at 7 bases. The length of the CDR3 is 14 residues. V gave up 5 bases and J gave up 5 bases; unmatched junction bases: 8. CDR1 ENHRY and CDR2 SYGVKD come from the germline V gene. The CDR3 is CAISKDRVGTEAFF. The CDR3 DNA reads TGTGCCATCAGTAAAGACAGGGTAGGAACTGAAGCTTTCTTT.

The chain couples TRBV7-8 to TRBJ1-3, with 9 bases fitting TRBD1. This CDR3 region has 16 residues. Unmatched junction bases numbered 5, after V lost 5 bases and J lost 0 bases. Looked up from germline, CDR1 is SGHVS and CDR2 is FQNEAQ. The CDR3 sequence: CASSRQGDPSGNTIYF. DNA of the CDR3: TGTGCCAGCAGCAGACAGGGGGATCCCTCTGGAAACACCATATATTTT.

The chain uses TRBV5-6 and TRBJ1-2; perhaps TRBD1 as D (5 bases). The germline gives CDR1 SGHDT, CDR2 YYEEEE. The CDR3 loop spans 15 amino acids. The V end was cut by 3 bases, the J end by 0 bases, with 12 bases between. CDR3 region: CASSSTHRPNYGYTF. In nucleotides, the CDR3 is TGTGCCAGCAGCTCCACCCACAGGCCTAACTATGGCTACACCTTC.

This clone was observed once. The chain links TRBV2 to TRBJ2-2, with 9 bases that match TRBD2. V shed 6 bases, J shed 2 bases, and the junction held 1 base outside the gene matches. This CDR3 has 14 residues. CDR1 and CDR2 (germline): SNHLY, FYNNEI. CDR3 DNA sequence: TGTGCCAGCAGGGGGACTAGCAACACCGGGGAGCTGTTTTTT. Its translation is CASRGTSNTGELFF.

The V call is TRBV10-3, the J call TRBJ2-7, with no clear D. Looked up from germline, CDR1 is ENHRY and CDR2 is SYGVKD. Trimming took 0 bases from V and 4 from J, leaving 7 bases between them. The CDR3 totals 13 residues. The CDR3 spells CAISESQLYEQYF. As DNA, the CDR3 is TGTGCCATCAGTGAGTCACAACTTTACGAGCAGTACTTC.

This clone has only a few counts. The rearrangement joins TRBV30 to TRBJ1-5, with TRBD1 as a possible D gene (5 bases). The CDR3 extends over 14 amino acids. Germline values: CDR1 GTSNPN, CDR2 SVGIG (reference sequence). Trimming removed 3 bases from V and 0 bases from J, with 9 bases in between. The CDR3 region is CAWSHDSSNQPQHF. DNA for the CDR3: TGTGCCTGGAGCCATGACAGTAGCAATCAGCCCCAGCATTTT. Variable domain in full (rest from reference TRBV30 and TRBJ1-5): SQTIHQWPATLVQPVGSPLSLECTVEGTSNPNLYWYRQAAGRGLQLLFYSVGIGQISSEVPQNLSASRPQDRQFILSSKKLLLSDSGFYLCAWSHDSSNQPQHFGDGTRLSIL.

V and J are TRBV7-2 and TRBJ2-1, with a tentative D call TRBD1 (6 bases). V was cut by 4 bases and J by 4 bases, with 11 bases left in between. CDR1 is SGHTA, CDR2 FQGNSA, per germline. The length of the CDR3 is 14 residues. The CDR3 DNA reads TGTGCCAGCAGCTCAACAGGGAGATACAATGAGCAGTTCTTC. Its protein is CASSSTGRYNEQFF.

The chain is built from TRBV5-6 and TRBJ2-3; 7 nucleotides match TRBD2. J gave up 3 bases and V 4 bases, and 5 bases lay outside the gene matches. The CDR3 spans 14 residues. Germline V lookup: CDR1 SGHDT, CDR2 YYEEEE. This CDR3 reads CASSPLAETDTQYF. The CDR3 DNA is TGTGCCAGCAGCCCTCTAGCGGAAACAGATACGCAGTATTTT.

The gene calls are TRBV20-1 and TRBJ1-2, with a weak D call TRBD1 (6 bases). V lost 7 bases, J lost 6 bases, and 12 bases lay in between. This CDR3 comprises 11 residues. The germline CDR1 and CDR2 sequences are DFQATT and SNEGSKA (reference sequence). The CDR3 DNA is TGCAGTGACAGCAGGGGAAATGGCTACACCTTC. Its protein is CSDSRGNGYTF.

V usage is TRBV12-5 and J usage is TRBJ2-2; TRBD1 might be the D (6 bases). This CDR3 spans 15 amino acids. V was cut by 1 base and J by 6 bases, with 12 bases left in between. Germline assignment: CDR1 LGHNT and CDR2 FRNRAP. In nucleotides, the CDR3 is TGTGCTAGTGGTTTGGCTCTACAGGGACCCGGGGAGCTGTTTTTT. Amino acid sequence: CASGLALQGPGELFF.

This sequence joins TRBV5-1 and TRBJ1-5; no clear D gene. The germline V gene encodes CDR1 SGHRS and CDR2 YFSETQ. Trimming shortened V by 4 bases and J by 2 bases, and 7 bases separated the two germline ends. CDR3 length: 13 residues. DNA for the CDR3: TGCGCCAGCAGCCGTGAGGGCAATCAGCCCCAGCATTTT. It translates to CASSREGNQPQHF. Full variable domain (missing parts from reference TRBV5-1 and TRBJ1-5): KAGVTQTPRYLIKTRGQQVTLSCSPISGHRSVSWYQQTPGQGLQFLFEYFSETQRNKGNFPGRFSGRQFSNSRSEMNVSTLELGDSALYLCASSREGNQPQHFGDGTRLSIL.

The V call is TRBV7-3, the J call TRBJ2-1, with D possibly being TRBD1 or TRBD2 (7 bases each). V lost 5 bases and J 5 bases, leaving 16 bases between the germline ends. Per germline, CDR1 SGHTA and CDR2 FQGTGA. The CDR3 is made up of 15 amino acids. The DNA of the CDR3 is TGTGCCAGCAGCCCCCAGGGGGGGGCCCACAATGAGCAGTTCTTC. It encodes CASSPQGGAHNEQFF.

The V and J genes are TRBV6-5 and TRBJ2-3, with D hard to call. The CDR3 runs to 12 residues. Between the trimmed V and J ends, which lost 5 bases and 0 bases, there was a span of 3 bases. Germline V gene data show CDR1 as MNHEY and CDR2 as SVGAGI. The CDR3 here is CASSLSTDTQYF. Here the CDR3 DNA reads TGTGCCAGCAGTCTCAGCACAGATACGCAGTATTTT.

The chain uses TRBV5-8 and TRBJ1-1; D ambiguous. Germline CDR1 is SGHTS and CDR2 is YDEGEE. The CDR3 is made up of 15 amino acids. V was clipped by 1 base and J by 4 bases, with 14 bases between them. CDR3 DNA sequence: TGTGCCAGCAGCTTGTTTCCGGGGTCGACCACTGAAGCTTTCTTT. Protein sequence: CASSLFPGSTTEAFF.

This chain links TRBV28 with TRBJ2-5, with 7 bases that match TRBD2. The CDR3 contains 14 residues. The V gene's germline CDR1 is MDHEN and CDR2 SYDVKM. J lost 2 bases, V lost 7 bases, and 7 bases had no gene match. The CDR3 bases are TGTGCCAGCACCTCTCCGGGACTACAAGAGACCCAGTACTTC. It is translated as CASTSPGLQETQYF. The full variable domain, its missing parts supplied by reference TRBV28 and TRBJ2-5, is DVKVTQSSRYLVKRTGEKVFLECVQDMDHENMFWYRQDPGLGLRLIYFSYDVKMKEKGDIPEGYSVSREKKERFSLILESASTNQTSMYLCASTSPGLQETQYFGPGTRLLVL.

The chain couples TRBV6-1 to TRBJ2-3, with TRBD2 matching over 7 bases. This CDR3 region has 17 residues. J was trimmed by 3 bases and V by 3 bases; bases with no gene match: 12. Germline CDR1 and CDR2: MNHNS and SASEGT. The CDR3 DNA is TGTGCCAGCAGTGACCAGACCCCGGGACTAAGGACAGATACGCAGTATTTT. Encoded protein: CASSDQTPGLRTDTQYF.

The rearrangement joins TRBV25-1 to TRBJ2-2, with D perhaps matching TRBD1 (6 bases). Trimming stripped 6 bases from V and 6 bases from J, with 11 bases between. The CDR3 is 13 residues long. Germline CDR1 reads MGHDK; CDR2 reads SYGVNS. This chain's CDR3 is CASRGALPGELFF. The CDR3 DNA follows: TGTGCCAGCAGGGGGGCTCTTCCCGGGGAGCTGTTTTTT.

This rearrangement joins TRBV7-9 to TRBJ1-2; 7 bases fit TRBD1. The junction had 6 bases not matched to a gene; V was cut back by 2 bases and J by 6 bases. Germline lookup yields CDR1 SEHNR and CDR2 FQNEAQ (reference sequence). This CDR3 spans 14 amino acids. The CDR3 bases are TGTGCCAGCAGCTTATTAGGGGGCGCCCATGGCTACACCTTC. Translation: CASSLLGGAHGYTF.

The CDR3 sequence is CASSQDNIGGTSNQPQHF. The CDR3 nucleotides read TGTGCCAGCAGCCAAGATAACATCGGGGGAACAAGCAATCAGCCCCAGCATTTT. The chain recombines TRBV3-1 (or the pseudogene TRBV3-2) with TRBJ1-5, with a weak D call TRBD1 (5 bases). Germline CDR1 and CDR2: LGHDT and YNNKEL (reference sequence). The CDR3 is 18 amino acids. Trimming removed 0 bases from V and 1 base from J, with 16 bases in between.

At least ten counts were recorded for this clone. This chain uses TRBV7-2 with TRBJ2-2, with 7 bases aligning to TRBD2. The CDR3 length is 15 residues. V shed 3 bases, J shed 2 bases, and the junction held 3 bases outside the gene matches. From germline, CDR1 is SGHTA and CDR2 FQGNSA. DNA of the CDR3: TGTGCCAGCAGCTTCGGCGGGAGTAACACCGGGGAGCTGTTTTTT. Encoded protein: CASSFGGSNTGELFF.

The chain couples TRBV5-1 to TRBJ1-3, with 8 positions matching TRBD1. The CDR3 length is 14 residues. Trimming took 4 bases from V and 2 from J; bases not matched to a gene: 2. The V gene's germline CDR1 is SGHRS and CDR2 YFSETQ. The CDR3 region is CASSRQGTGNTIYF. CDR3 DNA: TGCGCCAGCAGCCGACAGGGGACTGGAAACACCATATATTTT.

J is TRBJ2-5 and V is TRBV3-1 (or the pseudogene TRBV3-2), with 9 bases aligning to TRBD2. This CDR3 has 16 amino acids. CDR1 is LGHDT, CDR2 YNNKEL, per germline (reference sequence). Trimming cost V 2 bases and J 5 bases; bases outside gene matches: 9. The CDR3 sequence: CASSQRGGAIGETQYF. The CDR3 DNA sequence: TGTGCCAGCAGCCAACGCGGGGGGGCCATTGGGGAGACCCAGTACTTC.

The rearrangement joins TRBV6-5 to TRBJ1-6; D is unresolved. Trimming took 2 bases from V and 7 from J, leaving 12 bases between them. CDR3 length: 15 amino acids. The germline V gene encodes CDR1 MNHEY and CDR2 SVGAGI. In nucleotides, the CDR3 is TGTGCCAGCAGTTACGCGCTGGGTGCAAATTCACCCCTCCACTTT. It yields the protein CASSYALGANSPLHF.

The chain joins TRBV6-6 to TRBJ2-2, with TRBD1 as a possible D gene (6 bases). The CDR3 has 14 amino acids. Trimming pared 6 bases from V and 2 bases from J, leaving 10 bases between. Germline V CDR1 and CDR2: MNHNY, SVGAGI (reference sequence). CDR3 amino acids: CASSSQGNTGELFF. The CDR3 DNA follows: TGTGCCAGCAGCTCACAGGGAAACACCGGGGAGCTGTTTTTT.

This chain uses TRBV5-4 with TRBJ2-3; D is unclear. The CDR3 has 11 amino acids. Trimming left V 3 bases short and J 2 bases short, with 1 base between. Per germline, CDR1 SGHNT and CDR2 YYREEE (reference sequence). CDR3 nucleotide sequence: TGTGCCAGCAGCTCCACAGATACGCAGTATTTT. Protein: CASSSTDTQYF.

This sequence joins TRBV21-1 and TRBJ1-1; the table assigns TRBD1, which was not confirmed against the DNA. TRBV21-1 is assigned pseudogene status. The CDR3 totals 15 residues. CDR3 in amino acids: CASPRDRVYDTEAFF. Here the CDR3 DNA reads TGTGCCAGCCCCCGGGACAGGGTTTATGATACTGAAGCTTTCTTT.

The chain links TRBV7-9 to TRBJ2-5; D remains unclear. This CDR3 is built from 15 residues. Per the germline V gene, CDR1 is SEHNR and CDR2 is FQNEAQ (reference sequence). Trimming left V 3 bases short and J 0 bases short, with 11 bases between. The CDR3 protein is CASSFSPVYQETQYF. The CDR3 bases are TGTGCCAGCAGCTTTAGCCCCGTGTACCAAGAGACCCAGTACTTC.

The sample holds one count of this clone. Other DNA sequences in this specimen translate into the identical CDR3. The V and J genes are TRBV7-9 and TRBJ1-1; D is unresolved. This CDR3 region has 13 residues. The V gene lost 5 bases and the J gene lost 2 bases, with 9 bases spanning the gap. From germline, CDR1 is SEHNR and CDR2 FQNEAQ (reference sequence). CDR3: CASSPTGNTEAFF. Written as DNA, the CDR3 is TGTGCCAGCAGCCCGACGGGCAACACTGAAGCTTTCTTT.

In this sample, this clone turned up once. The V call is TRBV5-8, the J call TRBJ1-1; tentative D call: TRBD1 (5 bases). V was pared by 0 bases and J by 0 bases, with 15 bases between. The CDR3 totals 17 residues. Germline V gene sequence: CDR1 SGHTS, CDR2 YDEGEE. The CDR3 DNA follows: TGTGCCAGCAGCTTGGCCCCCGGGGGGTTCATGAACACTGAAGCTTTCTTT. Amino acids: CASSLAPGGFMNTEAFF.

The chain employs TRBV5-3 and TRBJ2-1; D may match TRBD1 or TRBD2 (5 bases each). TRBV5-3 is annotated as an ORF whose role is uncertain. The CDR3 is made up of 16 amino acids. Trimming removed 4 bases from V and 6 bases from J, with 20 bases in between. CDR3: CARSLKSRDPINEQFF. The CDR3 DNA reads TGTGCCAGAAGCCTAAAATCCCGGGACCCCATCAATGAGCAGTTCTTC.